The count of the clone carrying this T cell receptor beta chain is one. Its antigen is unknown. This sample was taken from a study of siplizumab effects on memory and regulatory T cells. Study findings and constraints: Siplizumab brought about a significant reduction in alloreactive sequences traceable to unstimulated CD4+ memory cells. The alloreactive clones that mapped to unstimulated subsets made up only a minor fraction.

CDR3 length: 14 amino acids. The germline V gene encodes CDR1 MNHNS and CDR2 SASEGT. V shed 6 bases and J 1 base; nucleotides not matched to a gene: 0. Repertoires were generated with immunoSEQ multiplex PCR, while TCRdb's copy carries only in-frame clones and drops some. The repertoire holds around 83,000 clones, with approximately 90% as singletons. The V and J genes are TRBV6-1 and TRBJ2-1; 10 bases match TRBD1. The receptor's source is a human donor in good health. The sequenced material came from CD4+ T cells sorted from blood. The CDR3 sequence is CASRGQGSYNEQFF. The CDR3 nucleotides read TGTGCCAGCAGGGGACAGGGGTCCTACAATGAGCAGTTCTTC.